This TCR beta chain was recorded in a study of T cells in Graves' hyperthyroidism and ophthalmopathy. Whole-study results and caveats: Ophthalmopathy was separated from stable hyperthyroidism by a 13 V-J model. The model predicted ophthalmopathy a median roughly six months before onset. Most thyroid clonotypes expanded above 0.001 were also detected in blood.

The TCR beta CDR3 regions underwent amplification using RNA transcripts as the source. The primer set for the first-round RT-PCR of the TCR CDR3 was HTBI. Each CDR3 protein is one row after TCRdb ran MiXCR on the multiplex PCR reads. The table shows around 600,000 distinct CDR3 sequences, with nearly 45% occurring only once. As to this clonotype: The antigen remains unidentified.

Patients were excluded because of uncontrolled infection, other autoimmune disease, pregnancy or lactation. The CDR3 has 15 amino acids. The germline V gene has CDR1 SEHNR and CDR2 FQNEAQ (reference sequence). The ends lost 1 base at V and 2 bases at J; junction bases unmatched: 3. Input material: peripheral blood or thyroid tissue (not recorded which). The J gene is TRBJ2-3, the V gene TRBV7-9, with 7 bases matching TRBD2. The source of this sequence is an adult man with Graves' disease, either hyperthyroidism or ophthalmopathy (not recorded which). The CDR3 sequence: CASSLGGSHTDTQYF. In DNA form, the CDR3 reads TGTGCCAGCAGCTTAGGCGGGAGTCACACAGATACGCAGTATTTT.